The clone carrying this T cell receptor beta chain has a single count. As yet, its antigen is unknown. Unique molecular identifiers tagged the TCRbeta library. TCRdb re-called the PCR reads through MiXCR, storing one row per CDR3 protein. The sample comprises about a million distinct CDR3 sequences, around 30% of which are singletons, and 28% rests with the top ten. This specimen belongs to a study of T-cell reconstitution after alpha-beta-depleted transplantation in children. Points from the study as a whole: Several hundred expanded graft clones reportedly gave rise to the alpha-beta T cells present about two months after transplant. Recipient T cells and thymic progenitors that survived were the source of the high TCRbeta diversity seen at day 60 in some patients. Newly generated T cells supplied most T-cell counts and diversity one year post-transplant.

The germline V and J ends were trimmed by 7 bases and 6 bases, with 4 bases remaining between them. In germline, CDR1 is SQVTM, CDR2 ANQGSEA. The CDR3 length is 9 residues. The sequence came from a boy younger than two who had a stem cell transplant for SCID, so the T cells may come from the graft donor. The chain employs TRBV29-1 and TRBJ1-5, with D unclear. This material consisted of PBMCs, mostly from graft donor cells, taken 360 days after TCRalphabeta/CD19-depleted stem cell transplant. CDR3 amino acids: CSGIQPQHF. The CDR3 nucleotides are TGCAGCGGAATTCAGCCCCAGCATTTT.